This record concerns one T cell receptor (beta chain) sequence. Its specificity is not known. One end of the junction fails to match germline, which may point to a read error. The data were obtained in a study of T cell responses to AZD1222 COVID-19 vaccine. Whole-study findings and limits: Repertoire collection took place solely once the T cell response had peaked. At baseline, just 6 or 7 AZD1222 recipients tested seropositive. Donors skewed white British and female; clonal diversity was possibly underestimated. Rises in breadth and depth of Spike-specific TCRs came after two AZD1222 doses.

CDR1 LGHDT and CDR2 YNNKEL come from the germline V gene (reference sequence). The CDR3 runs 12 residues. Data came from immunoSEQ multiplex PCR; TCRdb stores just in-frame clones and leaves some out. Among about 110,000 clones listed, about 86% were seen once. The chain has TRBV3-1 (or the pseudogene TRBV3-2) and TRBJ2-7; a possible D gene is TRBD1 (5 bases). Here the sequenced sample was peripheral blood, taken on day 0 of AZD1222 vaccination. The clonotype originates from an adult in good health. The DNA for the CDR3 is TGTGCCAGCAGTCAAGCAGGGATCGAGCAGTACTTC. This codes for CASSQAGIEQYF.